This T cell receptor beta chain was profiled in a study of blood T cell repertoires in COVID-19. Whole-study context: Acute and convalescent COVID-19 specimens originated in the United States, Italy and Spain. PBMCs, B-cell-depleted T cells, or T cells provided the cDNA or gDNA that made up the material.

Sequencing was performed with immunoSEQ multiplex PCR; in TCRdb, only in-frame clones are kept and a portion is missing. The sample gives about 220,000 clones, around 86% of which show up once; around 3.8% is in the top ten. V was trimmed by 8 bases and J by 8 bases, leaving 16 bases between them. The length of the CDR3 is 14 residues. Per germline, CDR1 MNHEY and CDR2 SVGAGI. The chain employs TRBV6-5 and TRBJ1-6; tentatively, D is TRBD1 (5 bases). Sequenced: PBMCs or T cells enriched from blood (not recorded which). The TCR comes from a woman between 40 and 50 years old with acute COVID-19. The CDR3 here is CASDLEGRHSPLHF. The CDR3 DNA follows: TGTGCCAGCGACCTGGAGGGGAGGCATTCACCCCTCCACTTT.